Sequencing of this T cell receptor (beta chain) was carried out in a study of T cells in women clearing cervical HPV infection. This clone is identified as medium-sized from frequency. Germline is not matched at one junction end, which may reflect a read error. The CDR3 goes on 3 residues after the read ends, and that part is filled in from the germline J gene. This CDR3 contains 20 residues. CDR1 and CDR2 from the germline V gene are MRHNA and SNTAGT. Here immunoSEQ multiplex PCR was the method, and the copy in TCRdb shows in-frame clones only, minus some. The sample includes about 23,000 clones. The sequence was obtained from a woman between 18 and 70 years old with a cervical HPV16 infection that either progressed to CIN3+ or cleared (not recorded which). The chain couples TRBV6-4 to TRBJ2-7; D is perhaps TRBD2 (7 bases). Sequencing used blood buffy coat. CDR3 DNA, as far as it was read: TGTGCCAGCACTGACAATGGTTCGGGACACGGAGGACTAGAACCCTACGAG. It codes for CASTDNGSGHGGLEPYE. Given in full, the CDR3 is CASTDNGSGHGGLEPYEQYF.